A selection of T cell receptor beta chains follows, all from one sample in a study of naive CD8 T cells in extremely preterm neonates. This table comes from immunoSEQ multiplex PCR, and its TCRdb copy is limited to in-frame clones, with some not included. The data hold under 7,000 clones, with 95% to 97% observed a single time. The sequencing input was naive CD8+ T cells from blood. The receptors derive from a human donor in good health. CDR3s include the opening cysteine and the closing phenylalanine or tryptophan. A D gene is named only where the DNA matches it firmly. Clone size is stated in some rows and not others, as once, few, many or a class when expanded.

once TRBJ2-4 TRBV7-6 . TGTGCCAGCAGCCCGCCCCCCGAGGGCAAAAACATTCAGTACTTC CASSPPPEGKNIQYF
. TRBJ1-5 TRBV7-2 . TGTGCCAGCAGCCCTAGGGGGGGAGTGAGCAATCAGCCCCAGCATTTT CASSPRGGVSNQPQHF
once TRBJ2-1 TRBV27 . TGTGCCAGCAGTGATGGGAGCTCCTACAATGAGCAGTTCTTC CASSDGSSYNEQFF
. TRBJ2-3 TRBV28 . TGTGCCAGCAGTCCATGGACGGGGGCGCAGTATTTT CASSPWTGAQYF
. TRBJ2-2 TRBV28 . TGTGCCAGTCTACTCAGGGGTGGGACCGGGGAGCTGTTTTTT CASLLRGGTGELFF
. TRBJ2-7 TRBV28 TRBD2 TGTGCCAGCTCGCGAGGGAGGGCGCCCTACGAGCAGTACTTC CASSRGRAPYEQYF
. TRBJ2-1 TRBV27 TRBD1 TGTGCCAGCACGGTGACAGGGGGCCATTCCTACAATGAGCAGTTCTTC CASTVTGGHSYNEQFF
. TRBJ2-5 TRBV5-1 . TGCGCCAGCAACCCGGGACTCCCGCAAGAGACCCAGTACTTC CASNPGLPQETQYF
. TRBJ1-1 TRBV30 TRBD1 TGTGCCTGGAGTCCGGGTCCCCGGTGGGACAGGGGAACTGAAGCTTTCTTT CAWSPGPRWDRGTEAFF
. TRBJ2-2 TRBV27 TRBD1 TGTGCCAGCAGTACGGACAGGGGTGACGGGGAGCTGTTTTTT CASSTDRGDGELFF
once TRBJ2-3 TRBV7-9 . TGTGCCAGCAGCTCCAGTCAGACAGGCACAGATACGCAGTATTTT CASSSSQTGTDTQYF
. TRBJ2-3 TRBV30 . TGTGCCTGGAGTGTAGGCTCTGTAGCATCCACAGATACGCAGTATTTT CAWSVGSVASTDTQYF
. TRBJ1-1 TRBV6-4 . TGTGCCAGCATAGGGTGGGGGGGCAGTAACACTGAAGCTTTCTTT CASIGWGGSNTEAFF
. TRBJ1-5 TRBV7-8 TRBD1 TGTGCCAGCAGCTTATCCGGACAGGGGGCAGATCAGCCCCAGCATTTT CASSLSGQGADQPQHF
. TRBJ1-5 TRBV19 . TGTGCCAGTAGTATTGGGCTGATTGTTTATAGCAATCAGCCCCAGCATTTT CASSIGLIVYSNQPQHF
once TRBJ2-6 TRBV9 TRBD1 TGTGCCAGCAGCGGCCCCCGAGTGGGGGGACAGGGGGCGCCCGGGGCCAACGTCCTGACTTTC CASSGPRVGGQGAPGANVLTF
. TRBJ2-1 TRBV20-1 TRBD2 TGCAGTGCGCGACTAGCAACCGAGCAGTTCTTC CSARLATEQFF
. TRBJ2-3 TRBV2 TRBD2 TGTGCCAGCCCACAATTGTTGACTAGCGGGGGGGCCAGGGCAGATACGCAGTATTTT CASPQLLTSGGARADTQYF